This entry concerns a single TCR beta chain. It has no known antigen specificity. Within one base of it there is no much larger clone, and no base qualities were kept. Every patient had bone marrow sampled at the time of active disease. Bone marrow mononuclear cells were isolated by Ficoll-Hypaque density gradient centrifugation. Myeloma plasma cells were removed and CD138-negative cells were obtained by negative selection following labeling with CD138 magnetic microbeads on a MACS separator. Flow cytometry on an Attune NxT with CD138 antibodies was used to check the purity of the isolated cells. Total RNA was extracted using TRIzol reagent and was quantified on a NanoDrop spectrophotometer. For each patient, paired RNA-seq and IR-seq were run on the CD138-negative bone marrow sample from that patient. The sample originates from a study of read filtering for tumor transcriptome and immune sequencing (dated by TCRdb to the early 2020s). For context, the study as a whole: Of the patients in the cohort, approximately 17 were male and more than 12 were female, and their mean age was about 70 years, with a range of 47 to 80. One main goal was a read-filtering strategy for immune repertoire data, in particular deciding whether clonotypes backed by only one read should be removed. Whole-transcriptome libraries were prepared with the TruSeq RNA Access Library Prep Kit after DNase treatment. TCR repertoires obtained by targeted immune repertoire sequencing and by bulk whole-transcriptome sequencing performed on the same bone marrow samples were compared. By revised international staging, about 8 patients were R-ISS I, about 17 were R-ISS II and about 7 were R-ISS III. TCR-region mapped reads per sample ranged from about 4 to 11 million with IR-seq versus only 85 to 1273 with RNA-seq. On the study overall, not on this receptor specifically: The correlation between IR-seq and RNA-seq shared clonotype proportions was increased by removal of single-read clonotypes. Compared with RNA-seq, IR-seq captured clonotypes at much greater depth and more reliably, and a smaller IR-seq throughput was enough to identify most of the shared clonotypes. Rather than purified T cells, the sorted CD138-negative fraction was a mixed bone marrow immune population. Single-read clonotypes made up 80% to 90% of clonotypes but only approximately 3.5% of total reads in IR-seq, compared with roughly 70% of clonotypes and 44.6% of reads in RNA-seq.

The germline V gene supplies CDR1 MDHEN and CDR2 SYDVKM. V is reduced by 2 bases and J by 5 bases, leaving a spacing of 13 bases between them. The CDR3 holds 15 amino acids from the cysteine to the phenylalanine. Just the 45-base CDR3 DNA is kept, in frame starting at base 1. The Immunoverse kit was used to build TCR libraries from around 420 ng RNA, with molecular barcoded adaptors covering alpha/delta and beta/gamma chains. TCR library preparation used the same RNA that was used for transcriptome sequencing. An Illumina HiSeq 4000 with 2 x 150 cycles was used to sequence the TCR libraries. From the authors' description of their analysis: MiXCR aligned TCR reads to human V, D, J and C references and assembled the aligned reads into CDR3 clonotypes, with quality filtering and error correction included. The tcR package in R was used to analyze clonotype counts and gene usage diversity. Raw mapping reads were checked after the RNA-seq reads had been mapped by STAR aligner version 2.5.3a onto the human GRCh37 genome. To test the effect of sequencing depth on detected clonotypes, IR-seq fastq files were randomly downsampled using Seqtk 1.3. TCRdb reanalyzed the raw reads on its own, using fastp at Q25 for trimming and MiXCR for clone calling, and kept in-frame beta chains. Rows merge per CDR3 protein into single entries with the most common DNA and genes. TCRdb, rather than the study authors, made the V and J calls. The table for this sample lists around 20,000 distinct CDR3 sequences; roughly a fifth of them were counted only once. Approximately 25% of the sample goes to the ten largest clones.

The sequenced sample consisted of a population of CD138-negative cells sorted from bone marrow. This specimen's cell subset or site label, per the study, means: bone marrow mononuclear cells depleted of CD138+ plasma/myeloma cells by negative magnetic selection. The chain joins TRBV28 to TRBJ2-1; perhaps TRBD2 is the D gene, with 6 bases matching. The TCR comes from a donor aged 40 or older with multiple myeloma. The CDR3 loop reads CASSLIGSVNNEQFF. The sequenced DNA is TGTGCCAGCAGTTTAATCGGGAGTGTTAACAATGAGCAGTTCTTC.